The 10 T cell receptor beta chains in this list originate from one sample, sequenced in a study of blood T cell repertoires in COVID-19. Sequenced by immunoSEQ multiplex PCR; TCRdb stores in-frame clones only, minus some. The table includes roughly 180,000 clones, about 84% detected once. The sequenced sample was peripheral blood. The receptors were sampled from a human donor in a cohort sampled during active COVID-19.

V and J are TRBV19 and TRBJ1-3, with unresolved D. Trimming left V 5 bases short and J 0 bases short, with 11 bases between. Per the germline V gene, CDR1 is LNHDA and CDR2 is SQIVND (reference sequence). The CDR3 is 15 residues long. The CDR3 is CASSPGVISGNTIYF. CDR3 sequence (DNA): TGTGCCAGTAGTCCCGGAGTGATCTCTGGAAACACCATATATTTT.

This sequence joins TRBV9 and TRBJ1-1; D might be TRBD1 (5 bases). The CDR3 runs 13 residues. Per germline, CDR1 SGDLS and CDR2 YYNGEE. V lost 3 bases to trimming and J lost 4 bases, with 10 bases between them. The CDR3 DNA follows: TGTGCCAGCAGCGCGGGGGTCTTCACTGAAGCTTTCTTT. This translates into CASSAGVFTEAFF.

This rearrangement joins TRBV6-5 to TRBJ2-3, with 7 bases that match TRBD1. The CDR3 contains 16 residues. V lost 2 bases to trimming and J lost 0 bases; unmatched junction nucleotides: 5. In germline, CDR1 is MNHEY, CDR2 SVGAGI. This CDR3 reads CASSYRGQASTDTQYF. The CDR3 bases are TGTGCCAGCAGTTACCGAGGACAGGCTAGCACAGATACGCAGTATTTT.

V usage is TRBV20-1 and J usage is TRBJ1-4; D perhaps matches TRBD1 (5 bases). CDR1 and CDR2 from the germline V gene are DFQATT and SNEGSKA (reference sequence). Trimming cost V 3 bases and J 1 base, with 21 bases left between them. The CDR3 is 18 amino acids. CDR3 coding DNA: TGCAGTGCTAGTCCCCCGTCCGGGGGAATGGGAACTAATGAAAAACTGTTTTTT. Its translation is CSASPPSGGMGTNEKLFF.

V usage is TRBV6-1 and J usage is TRBJ2-7; 11 nucleotides line up with TRBD2. V lost 2 bases to trimming and J lost 3 bases; unmatched junction nucleotides: 0. The CDR3 has 14 residues. Per germline, CDR1 MNHNS and CDR2 SASEGT. CDR3 sequence: CASSELAGGYEQYF. The CDR3 region has the DNA TGTGCCAGCAGTGAACTAGCGGGGGGCTACGAGCAGTACTTC.

J is TRBJ2-7 and V is TRBV5-1; TRBD1 aligns across 7 bases. The J segment lost 3 bases and the V segment lost 4 bases, leaving 7 bases of the junction unmatched. Germline CDR1 SGHRS, CDR2 YFSETQ. The CDR3 runs to 14 residues. In nucleotides, the CDR3 is TGCGCCAGCAGCCCATGGACAGGCGTCTACGAGCAGTACTTC. This sequence encodes CASSPWTGVYEQYF.

The chain carries TRBV13 and TRBJ2-6; 10 positions agree with TRBD1. The CDR3 covers 18 residues. The V and J ends lost 5 bases and 0 bases, in that order; junction bases with no gene match: 7. Germline CDR1 PRHDT, CDR2 FYEKMQ (reference sequence). The CDR3 sequence is CASSPGQGNPSGANVLTF. CDR3 DNA sequence: TGTGCCAGCAGCCCGGGACAGGGGAACCCCTCTGGGGCCAACGTCCTGACTTTC.

This chain connects TRBV4-1 to TRBJ2-7; D might be TRBD1 (5 bases). V was cut by 0 bases and J by 0 bases, with 12 bases left in between. CDR3 size: 16 residues. Germline V CDR1 and CDR2: MGHRA, YSYEKL. The CDR3 nucleotides are TGCGCCAGCAGCCAAGACCAGCAGGGAAGCTCCTACGAGCAGTACTTC. Translating gives CASSQDQQGSSYEQYF.

The chain uses TRBV28 and TRBJ1-2; TRBD1 is a possible D gene (5 bases). The CDR3 runs to 13 residues. Per the germline V gene, CDR1 is MDHEN and CDR2 is SYDVKM. Trimming left V 0 bases short and J 4 bases short, with 6 bases between. The CDR3 spells CASSLWTAYGYTF. CDR3 coding DNA: TGTGCCAGCAGTTTATGGACAGCCTATGGCTACACCTTC.

The rearrangement uses TRBV12-3 or TRBV12-4 and TRBJ1-5; D might be TRBD1 (6 bases). CDR3 length: 13 residues. The germline V and J ends were trimmed by 2 bases and 7 bases, with 9 bases remaining between them. Here the CDR3 reads CASSLFTGQPQHF. The CDR3 nucleotides are TGTGCCAGCAGTTTATTTACAGGGCAGCCCCAGCATTTT.